This entry lists 5 T cell receptor beta chains sequenced from one sample in a study of blood T cell repertoires in COVID-19. TCRdb's table, derived via immunoSEQ multiplex PCR, lists solely in-frame clones and lacks some. The table shows some 100,000 clones, with roughly nine tenths occurring only once. The sequenced material came from peripheral blood. All receptors come from a man over 45 with active COVID-19.

This clone appeared once. This sequence joins TRBV19 and TRBJ2-2; D perhaps matches TRBD2 (6 bases). Germline CDR1 and CDR2: LNHDA and SQIVND (reference sequence). V lost 5 bases and J 6 bases, leaving 19 bases between the germline ends. This CDR3 spans 16 amino acids. CDR3 coding DNA: TGTGCCAGTAGTCCTTGGGAGGCTAAAACACCCGGGGAGCTGTTTTTT. It specifies CASSPWEAKTPGELFF. The full variable domain, with the rest looked up from reference TRBV19 and TRBJ2-2, is DGGITQSPKYLFRKEGQNVTLSCEQNLNHDAMYWYRQDPGQGLRLIYYSQIVNDFQKGDIAEGYSVSREKKESFPLTVTSAQKNPTAFYLCASSPWEAKTPGELFFGEGSRLTVL.

A single count supports this clone. The chain joins TRBV12-3 or TRBV12-4 to TRBJ1-1, with unresolved D. CDR3 length: 13 amino acids. The V and J ends lost 7 bases and 1 base respectively, with 10 bases between them. CDR3 coding DNA: TGTGCCAGCACCACGAGGGCGAACACTGAAGCTTTCTTT. Encoded protein: CASTTRANTEAFF.

The chain has TRBV27 and TRBJ2-7, with D perhaps matching TRBD1 (6 bases). The germline V gene encodes CDR1 MNHEY and CDR2 SMNVEV (reference sequence). V dropped 4 bases and J dropped 5 bases, with 12 bases sitting between them. The CDR3 spans 13 residues. The CDR3 region has the DNA TGTGCCAGCAGTTGGGCAGGGGCCCACGAGCAGTACTTC. Amino acid sequence: CASSWAGAHEQYF.

The CDR3 loop reads CASSLAGSSYNEQFF. The CDR3 DNA is TGTGCCAGCAGCTTAGCCGGTAGCTCCTACAATGAGCAGTTCTTC. This chain joins TRBV11-2 and TRBJ2-1; D is uncertain. The germline V and J ends were trimmed by 1 base and 0 bases, with 7 bases remaining between them. The germline V gene has CDR1 SGHAT and CDR2 FQNNGV. The CDR3 sequence is 15 residues long. Combining the CDR3 with reference TRBV11-2 and TRBJ2-1 gives the whole variable domain EAGVAQSPRYKIIEKRQSVAFWCNPISGHATLYWYQQILGQGPKLLIQFQNNGVVDDSQLPKDRFSAERLKGVDSTLKIQPAKLEDSAVYLCASSLAGSSYNEQFFGPGTRLTVL.

V is TRBV4-2 and J is TRBJ2-1; possible D gene TRBD2, 5 bases. Germline V gene data show CDR1 as LGHNA and CDR2 as YNFKEQ. This CDR3 comprises 14 residues. V shed 3 bases and J shed 2 bases, with 8 bases lying between them. The CDR3 reads CASSHSETYNEQFF. The CDR3, as DNA: TGTGCCAGCAGCCATAGCGAGACCTACAATGAGCAGTTCTTC.